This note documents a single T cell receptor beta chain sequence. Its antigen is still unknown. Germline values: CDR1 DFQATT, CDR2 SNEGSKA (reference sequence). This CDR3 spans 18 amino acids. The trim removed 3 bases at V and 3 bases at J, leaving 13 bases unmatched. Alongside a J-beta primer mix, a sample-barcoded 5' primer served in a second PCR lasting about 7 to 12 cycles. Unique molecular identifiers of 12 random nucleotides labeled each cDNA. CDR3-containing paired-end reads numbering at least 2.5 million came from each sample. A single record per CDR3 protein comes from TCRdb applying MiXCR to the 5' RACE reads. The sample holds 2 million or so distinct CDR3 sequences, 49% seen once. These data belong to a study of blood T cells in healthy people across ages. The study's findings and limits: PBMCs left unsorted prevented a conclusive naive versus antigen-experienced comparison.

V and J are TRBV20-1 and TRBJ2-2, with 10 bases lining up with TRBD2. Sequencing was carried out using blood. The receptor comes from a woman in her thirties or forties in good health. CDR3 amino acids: CSASAYGLAGAHTGELFF. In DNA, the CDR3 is TGCAGTGCTAGTGCTTATGGGCTAGCGGGGGCTCACACCGGGGAGCTGTTTTTT.